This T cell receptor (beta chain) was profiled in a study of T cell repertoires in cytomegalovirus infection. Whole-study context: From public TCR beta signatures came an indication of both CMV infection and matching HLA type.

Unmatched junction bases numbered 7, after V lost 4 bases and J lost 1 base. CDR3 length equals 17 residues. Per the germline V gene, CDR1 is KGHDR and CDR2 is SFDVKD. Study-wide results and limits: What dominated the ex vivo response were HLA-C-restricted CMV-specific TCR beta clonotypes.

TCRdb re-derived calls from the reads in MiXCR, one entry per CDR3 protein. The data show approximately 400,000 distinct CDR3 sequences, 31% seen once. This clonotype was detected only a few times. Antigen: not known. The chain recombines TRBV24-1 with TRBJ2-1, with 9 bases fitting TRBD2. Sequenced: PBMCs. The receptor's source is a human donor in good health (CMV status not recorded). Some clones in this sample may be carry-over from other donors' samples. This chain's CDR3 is CATSDPSSGGSYNEQFF. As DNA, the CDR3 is TGTGCCACCAGTGACCCTTCGAGCGGGGGGTCCTACAATGAGCAGTTCTTC.